This T cell receptor (beta chain) was retrieved from a study of blood T cell repertoires in COVID-19. Study-level information: T cells, B-cell-depleted T cells, or PBMCs provided the cDNA or gDNA that served as material.

The CDR3 runs 15 residues. Germline V gene lookup returns CDR1 SGHRS and CDR2 YFSETQ. Trimming shortened V by 4 bases and J by 1 base, and 9 bases separated the two germline ends. Authors' processing steps: Amplification from reference gene primers served as the basis for estimated nucleated cell counts. Profiled with immunoSEQ multiplex PCR; TCRdb holds only in-frame clones, not every one. The V and J calls and the clone size are those of that table, but D and trimming were determined from the DNA. The repertoire includes around 120,000 clones, around three quarters of them detected once, and 3.5% to 4.5% sits in the top ten.

This sequence was found in a woman older than 75 with acute or convalescent COVID-19. Sequenced input: peripheral blood. The chain has TRBV5-1 and TRBJ1-6, with D possibly being TRBD1 (6 bases). The CDR3 here is CASSPTGSYNSPLHF. DNA for the CDR3: TGCGCCAGCAGCCCCACAGGGTCCTATAATTCACCCCTCCACTTT.